Here is one T cell receptor beta chain with its context. The sample comes from a study of blood T cell repertoires in COVID-19. As for the study in general: Both acute and convalescent COVID-19 samples were obtained from the United States, Italy and Spain.

Measured with immunoSEQ multiplex PCR; TCRdb has only the in-frame clones, and not every one. The table includes 220,000 or so clones, 90% to 95% detected once. CDR3 length: 13 amino acids. The germline gives CDR1 SGHTA, CDR2 FQGNSA. Trimming removed 1 base at V and 3 bases at J, with 6 bases between. The TCR was taken from a man between 60 and 70 years old with COVID-19, enrolled during active disease. The V call is TRBV7-2, the J call TRBJ2-5, with D possibly being TRBD1 (5 bases). Sequenced material: peripheral blood. As DNA, the CDR3 is TGTGCCAGCAGCTTAGACAGGAAAGAGACCCAGTACTTC. It specifies CASSLDRKETQYF.